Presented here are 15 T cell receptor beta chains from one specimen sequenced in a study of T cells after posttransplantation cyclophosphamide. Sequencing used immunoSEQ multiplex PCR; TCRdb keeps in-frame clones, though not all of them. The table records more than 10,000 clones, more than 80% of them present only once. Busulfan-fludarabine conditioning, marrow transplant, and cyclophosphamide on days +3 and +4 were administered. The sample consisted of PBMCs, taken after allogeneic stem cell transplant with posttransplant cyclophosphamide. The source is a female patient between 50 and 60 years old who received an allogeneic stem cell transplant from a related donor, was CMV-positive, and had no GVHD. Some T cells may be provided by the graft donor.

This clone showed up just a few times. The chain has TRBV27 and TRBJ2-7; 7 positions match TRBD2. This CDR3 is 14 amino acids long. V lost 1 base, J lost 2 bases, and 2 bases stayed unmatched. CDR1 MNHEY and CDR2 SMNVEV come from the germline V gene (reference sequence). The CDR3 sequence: CASSLWGGPYEQYF. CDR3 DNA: TGTGCCAGCAGTTTATGGGGGGGACCCTACGAGCAGTACTTC.

CDR3 sequence: CASRPPGVSQPQHF. The CDR3 nucleotides read TGTGCCAGCAGGCCCCCAGGGGTCAGCCAGCCCCAGCATTTT. This chain links TRBV28 with TRBJ1-5; weak D call: TRBD1 (6 bases). V lost 6 bases and J lost 7, with 16 bases in between. This CDR3 has 14 residues. In germline, CDR1 is MDHEN, CDR2 SYDVKM.

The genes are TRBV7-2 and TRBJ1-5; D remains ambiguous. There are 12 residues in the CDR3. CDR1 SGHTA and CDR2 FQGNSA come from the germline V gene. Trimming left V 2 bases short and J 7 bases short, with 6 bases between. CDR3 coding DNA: TGTGCCAGCAGCTTAAACAACCAGCCCCAGCATTTT. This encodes CASSLNNQPQHF.

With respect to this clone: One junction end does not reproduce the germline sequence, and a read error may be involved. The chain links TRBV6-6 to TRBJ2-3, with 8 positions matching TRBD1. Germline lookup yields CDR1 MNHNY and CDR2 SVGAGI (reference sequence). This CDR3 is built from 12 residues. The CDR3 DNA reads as TGTGCCAGCAGTTACCCGACAGGGGCCTTTGATTTT. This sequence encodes CASSYPTGAFDF.

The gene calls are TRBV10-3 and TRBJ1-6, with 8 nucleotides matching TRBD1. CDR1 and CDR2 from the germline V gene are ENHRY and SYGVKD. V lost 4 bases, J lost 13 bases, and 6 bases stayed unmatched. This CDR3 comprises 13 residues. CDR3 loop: CAISGTGNQPLHF. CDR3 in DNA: TGTGCCATCAGTGGGACAGGGAACCAGCCCCTCCACTTT.

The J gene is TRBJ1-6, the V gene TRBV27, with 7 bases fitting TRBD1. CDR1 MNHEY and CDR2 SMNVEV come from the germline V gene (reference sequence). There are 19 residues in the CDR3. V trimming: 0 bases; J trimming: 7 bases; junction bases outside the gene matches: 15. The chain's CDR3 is CASSLSPLGTVLWNSPLHF. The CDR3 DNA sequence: TGTGCCAGCAGTTTATCGCCTCTTGGGACAGTTCTATGGAATTCACCCCTCCACTTT.

CDR3 in DNA: TGTGCCAGCAGTTTCGAGGGGGCGGGATCCTACGAGCAGTACTTC. This translates into CASSFEGAGSYEQYF. This sequence joins TRBV28 and TRBJ2-7; D might be TRBD1 (7 bases). The CDR3 sequence is 15 residues long. Trimming shortened V by 3 bases and J by 1 base, and 13 bases separated the two germline ends. CDR1 is MDHEN and CDR2 is SYDVKM in the germline V gene.

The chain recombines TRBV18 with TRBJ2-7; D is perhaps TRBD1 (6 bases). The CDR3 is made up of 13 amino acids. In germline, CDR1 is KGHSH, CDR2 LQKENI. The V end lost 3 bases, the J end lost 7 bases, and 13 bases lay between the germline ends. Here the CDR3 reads CASSPYAQGEQYF. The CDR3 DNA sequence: TGTGCCAGCTCACCGTACGCCCAGGGGGAGCAGTACTTC.

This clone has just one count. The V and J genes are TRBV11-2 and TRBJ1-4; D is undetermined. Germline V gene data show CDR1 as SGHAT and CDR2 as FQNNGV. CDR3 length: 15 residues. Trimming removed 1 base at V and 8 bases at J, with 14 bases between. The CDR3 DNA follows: TGTGCCAGCAGCTTAGGTCTCTCAGTTGAAGAAAAACTGTTTTTT. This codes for CASSLGLSVEEKLFF.

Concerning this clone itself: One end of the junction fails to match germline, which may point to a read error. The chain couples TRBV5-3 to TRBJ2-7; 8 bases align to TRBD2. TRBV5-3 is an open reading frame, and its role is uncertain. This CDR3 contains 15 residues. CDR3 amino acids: CASSLFGRGESEQYF. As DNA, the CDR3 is TGTGCCAGCAGCTTGTTTGGGCGGGGGGAGAGCGAGCAGTACTTC.

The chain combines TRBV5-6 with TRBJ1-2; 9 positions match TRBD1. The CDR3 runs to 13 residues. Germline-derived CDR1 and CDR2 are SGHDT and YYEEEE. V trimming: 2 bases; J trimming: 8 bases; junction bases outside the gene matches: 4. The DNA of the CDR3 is TGTGCCAGCAGCTTACAGGGGGCAGGGGGCTACACCTTC. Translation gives CASSLQGAGGYTF.

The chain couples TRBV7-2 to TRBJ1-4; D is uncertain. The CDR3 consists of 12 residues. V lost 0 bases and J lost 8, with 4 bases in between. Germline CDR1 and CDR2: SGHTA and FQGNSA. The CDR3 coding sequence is TGTGCCAGCAGCTTAGCGGAGGAAAAACTGTTTTTT. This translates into CASSLAEEKLFF.

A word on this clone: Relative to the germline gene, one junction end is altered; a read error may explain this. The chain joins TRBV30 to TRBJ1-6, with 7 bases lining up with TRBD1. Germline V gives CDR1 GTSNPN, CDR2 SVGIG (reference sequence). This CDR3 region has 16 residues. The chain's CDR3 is CAWETGASSYNSPFHF. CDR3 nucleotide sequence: TGTGCCTGGGAAACAGGGGCGAGCTCCTATAATTCACCCTTCCACTTT.

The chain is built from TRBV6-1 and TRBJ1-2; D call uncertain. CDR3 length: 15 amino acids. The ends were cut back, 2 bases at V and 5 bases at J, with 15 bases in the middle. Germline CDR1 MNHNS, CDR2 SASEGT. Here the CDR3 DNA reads TGTGCCAGCAGTGAATCTGCTTCAGGCTGGTATGGCTACACCTTC. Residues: CASSESASGWYGYTF.

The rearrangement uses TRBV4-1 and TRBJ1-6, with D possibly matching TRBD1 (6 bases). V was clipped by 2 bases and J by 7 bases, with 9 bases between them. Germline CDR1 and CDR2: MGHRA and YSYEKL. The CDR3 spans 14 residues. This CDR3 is CASSQSGENSPLHF. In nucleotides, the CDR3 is TGCGCCAGCAGCCAATCAGGGGAAAATTCACCCCTCCACTTT.